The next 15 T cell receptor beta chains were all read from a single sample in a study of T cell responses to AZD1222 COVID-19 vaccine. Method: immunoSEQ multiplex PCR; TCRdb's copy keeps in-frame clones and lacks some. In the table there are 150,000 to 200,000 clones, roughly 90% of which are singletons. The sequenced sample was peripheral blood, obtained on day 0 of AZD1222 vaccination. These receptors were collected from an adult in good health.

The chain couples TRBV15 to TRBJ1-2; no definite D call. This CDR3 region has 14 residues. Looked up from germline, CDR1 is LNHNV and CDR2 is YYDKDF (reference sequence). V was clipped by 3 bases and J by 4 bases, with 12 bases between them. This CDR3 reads CATSSARAIYGYTF. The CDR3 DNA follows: TGTGCCACCAGCAGTGCCCGGGCCATCTATGGCTACACCTTC. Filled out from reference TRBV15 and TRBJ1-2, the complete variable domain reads DAMVIQNPRYQVTQFGKPVTLSCSQTLNHNVMYWYQQKSSQAPKLLFHYYDKDFNNEADTPDNFQSRRPNTSFCFLDIRSPGLGDTAMYLCATSSARAIYGYTFGSGTRLTVV.

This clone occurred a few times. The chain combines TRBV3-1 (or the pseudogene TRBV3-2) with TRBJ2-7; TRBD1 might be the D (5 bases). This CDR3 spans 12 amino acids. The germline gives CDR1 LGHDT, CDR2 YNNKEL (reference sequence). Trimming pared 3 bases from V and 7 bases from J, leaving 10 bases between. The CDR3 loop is CASSHSRQEQYF. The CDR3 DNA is TGTGCCAGCAGCCACTCTCGACAGGAGCAGTACTTC.

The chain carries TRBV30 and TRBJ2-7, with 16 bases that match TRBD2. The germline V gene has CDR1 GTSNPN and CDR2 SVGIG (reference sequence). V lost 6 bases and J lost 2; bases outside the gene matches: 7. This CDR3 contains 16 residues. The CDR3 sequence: CACSRGTSGRAYEQYF. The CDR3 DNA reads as TGTGCCTGTTCAAGGGGGACTAGCGGGAGGGCCTACGAGCAGTACTTC.

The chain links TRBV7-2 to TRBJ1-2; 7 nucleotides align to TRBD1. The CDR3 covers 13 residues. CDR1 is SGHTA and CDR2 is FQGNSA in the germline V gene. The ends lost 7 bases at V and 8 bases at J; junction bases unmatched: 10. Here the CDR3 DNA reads TGTGCCAGCATCCCGACAGGGTTGATCGGCTACACCTTC. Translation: CASIPTGLIGYTF.

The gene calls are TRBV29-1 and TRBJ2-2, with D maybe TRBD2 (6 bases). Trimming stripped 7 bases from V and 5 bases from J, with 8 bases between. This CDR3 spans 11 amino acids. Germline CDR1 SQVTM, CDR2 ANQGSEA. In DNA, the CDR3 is TGCAGCGCCGGGAGTACCGGGGAGCTGTTTTTT. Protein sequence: CSAGSTGELFF.

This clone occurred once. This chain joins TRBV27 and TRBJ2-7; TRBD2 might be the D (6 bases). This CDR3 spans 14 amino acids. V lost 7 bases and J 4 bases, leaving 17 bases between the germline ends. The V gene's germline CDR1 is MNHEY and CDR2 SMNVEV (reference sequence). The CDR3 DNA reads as TGTGCCAGCACAGCCCGACTAGACGGTTACGAGCAGTACTTC. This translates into CASTARLDGYEQYF.

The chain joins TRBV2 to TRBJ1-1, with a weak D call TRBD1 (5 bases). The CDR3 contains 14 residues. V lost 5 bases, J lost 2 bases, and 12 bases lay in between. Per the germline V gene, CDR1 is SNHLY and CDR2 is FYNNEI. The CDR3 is CASSPSGDNTEAFF. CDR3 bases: TGTGCCAGCAGTCCGTCGGGGGATAACACTGAAGCTTTCTTT.

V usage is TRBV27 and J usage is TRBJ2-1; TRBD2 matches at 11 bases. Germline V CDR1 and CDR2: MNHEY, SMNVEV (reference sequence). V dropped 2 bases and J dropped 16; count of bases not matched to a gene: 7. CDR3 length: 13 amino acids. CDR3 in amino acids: CASSLGTGTSGFF. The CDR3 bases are TGTGCCAGCAGTTTAGGGACCGGGACTAGCGGTTTCTTC.

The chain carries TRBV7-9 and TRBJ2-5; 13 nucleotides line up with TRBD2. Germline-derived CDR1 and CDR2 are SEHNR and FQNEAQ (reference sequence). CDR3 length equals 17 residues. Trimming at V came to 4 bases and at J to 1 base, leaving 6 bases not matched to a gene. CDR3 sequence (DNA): TGTGCCAGCAGCTCTGGGACTAGCGGGGAGGTCCAAGAGACCCAGTACTTC. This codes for CASSSGTSGEVQETQYF.

CDR3 sequence (DNA): TGTGCCAGCAGCCTCCGGGCACAGGGGTCACAGGGAACTAATAAAGCTTTCTTT. As protein: CASSLRAQGSQGTNKAFF. The chain uses TRBV3-1 (or the pseudogene TRBV3-2) and TRBJ1-1; 7 nucleotides match TRBD1. The CDR3 loop spans 18 amino acids. With 4 bases clipped from V and 9 bases from J, the junction kept 23 bases outside the gene matches. Germline V lookup: CDR1 LGHDT, CDR2 YNNKEL (reference sequence).

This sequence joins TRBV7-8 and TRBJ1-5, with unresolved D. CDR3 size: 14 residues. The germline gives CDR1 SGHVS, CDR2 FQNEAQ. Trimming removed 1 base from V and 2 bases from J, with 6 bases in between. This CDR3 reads CASSLGAGNQPQHF. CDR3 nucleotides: TGTGCCAGCAGCTTAGGGGCAGGCAATCAGCCCCAGCATTTT.

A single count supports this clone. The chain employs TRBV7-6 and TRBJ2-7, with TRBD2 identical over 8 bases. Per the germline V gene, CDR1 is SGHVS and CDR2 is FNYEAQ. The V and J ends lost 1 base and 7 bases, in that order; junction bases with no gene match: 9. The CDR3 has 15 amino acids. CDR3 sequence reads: CASSLGLAGQPEQYF. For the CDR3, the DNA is TGTGCCAGCAGCTTAGGTCTAGCGGGTCAACCAGAGCAGTACTTC.

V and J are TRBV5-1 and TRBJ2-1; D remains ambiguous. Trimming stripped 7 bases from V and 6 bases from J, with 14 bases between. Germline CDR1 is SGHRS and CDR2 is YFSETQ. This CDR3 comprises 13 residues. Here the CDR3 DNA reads TGCGCCAGCCGCCAGGTCTCCCCCAATGAGCAGTTCTTC. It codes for CASRQVSPNEQFF.

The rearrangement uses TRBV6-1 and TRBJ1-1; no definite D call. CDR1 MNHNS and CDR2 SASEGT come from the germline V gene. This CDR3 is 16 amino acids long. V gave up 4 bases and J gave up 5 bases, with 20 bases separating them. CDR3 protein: CASSAEDIVVLTEAFF. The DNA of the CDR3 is TGTGCCAGCAGTGCGGAGGATATCGTCGTCCTTACTGAAGCTTTCTTT.

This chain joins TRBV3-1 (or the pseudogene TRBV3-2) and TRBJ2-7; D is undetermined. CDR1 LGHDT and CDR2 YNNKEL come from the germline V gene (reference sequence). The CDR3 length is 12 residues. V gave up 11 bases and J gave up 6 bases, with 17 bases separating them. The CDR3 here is CAARGFMGEQYF. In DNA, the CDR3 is TGTGCCGCCAGAGGATTCATGGGCGAGCAGTACTTC.